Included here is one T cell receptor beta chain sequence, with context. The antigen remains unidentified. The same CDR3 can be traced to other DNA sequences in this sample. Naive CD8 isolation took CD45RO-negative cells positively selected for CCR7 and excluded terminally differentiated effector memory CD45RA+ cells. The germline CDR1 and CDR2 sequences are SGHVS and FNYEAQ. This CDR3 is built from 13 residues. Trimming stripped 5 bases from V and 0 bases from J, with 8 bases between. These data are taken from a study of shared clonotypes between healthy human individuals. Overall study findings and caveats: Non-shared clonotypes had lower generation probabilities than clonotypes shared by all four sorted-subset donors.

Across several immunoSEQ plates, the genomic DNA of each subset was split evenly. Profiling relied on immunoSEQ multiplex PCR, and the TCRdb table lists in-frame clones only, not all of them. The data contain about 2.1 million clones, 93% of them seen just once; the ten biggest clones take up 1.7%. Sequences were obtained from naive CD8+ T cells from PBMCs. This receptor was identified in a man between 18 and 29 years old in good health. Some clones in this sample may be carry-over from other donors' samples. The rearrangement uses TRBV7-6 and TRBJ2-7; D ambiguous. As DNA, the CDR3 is TGTGCCAGCAGCCCGCGGACCTCCTACGAGCAGTACTTC. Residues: CASSPRTSYEQYF.